A single TCR beta chain is shown here with its context. What it recognizes is unknown. V gave up 6 bases and J gave up 8 bases; unmatched junction bases: 9. Germline V lookup: CDR1 DFQATT, CDR2 SNEGSKA (reference sequence). This CDR3 has 14 amino acids. MiXCR, applied by TCRdb to the RT-PCR reads, yields one record per CDR3 protein. The sample has hundreds of thousands of distinct CDR3 sequences, roughly 14% seen once; the top ten hold around 10%. The data were taken from a study of response to subunit inactivated influenza vaccine. General study results and limits: Authors suggested each seasonal flu vaccination may recruit only limited numbers of new T cells.

The chain employs TRBV20-1 and TRBJ2-2, with 10 bases identical to TRBD2. The TCR was taken from a man aged 45-65 years who received an inactivated influenza vaccine. The sequences come from PBMCs from blood, collected roughly 12 days after vaccination. The DNA of the CDR3 is TGCAGTGCCGGGACTAGCGCGCTGCGAGGGGAGCTGTTTTTT. It translates to CSAGTSALRGELFF.